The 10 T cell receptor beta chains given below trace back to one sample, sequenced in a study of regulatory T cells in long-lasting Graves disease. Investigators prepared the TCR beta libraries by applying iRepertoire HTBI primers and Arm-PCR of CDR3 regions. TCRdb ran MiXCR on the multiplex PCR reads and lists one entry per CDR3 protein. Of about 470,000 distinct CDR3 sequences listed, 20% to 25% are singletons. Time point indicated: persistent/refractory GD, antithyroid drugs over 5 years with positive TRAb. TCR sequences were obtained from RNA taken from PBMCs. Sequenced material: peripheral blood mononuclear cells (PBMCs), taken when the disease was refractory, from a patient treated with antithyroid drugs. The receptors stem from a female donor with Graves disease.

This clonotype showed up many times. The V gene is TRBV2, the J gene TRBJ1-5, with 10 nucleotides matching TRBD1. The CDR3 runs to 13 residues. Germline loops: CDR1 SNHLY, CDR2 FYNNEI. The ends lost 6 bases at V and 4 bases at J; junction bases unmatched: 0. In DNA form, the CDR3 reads TGTGCCAGCAGGGACAGGGGGAATCAGCCCCAGCATTTT. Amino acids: CASRDRGNQPQHF.

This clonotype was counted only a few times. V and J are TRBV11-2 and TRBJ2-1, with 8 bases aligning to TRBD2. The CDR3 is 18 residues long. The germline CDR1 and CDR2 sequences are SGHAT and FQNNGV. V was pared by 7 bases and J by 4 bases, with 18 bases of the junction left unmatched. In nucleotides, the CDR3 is TGTGCCAGCACCAAAAGGACTAGCTTAGAGGAAGCATACAATGAGCAGTTCTTC. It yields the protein CASTKRTSLEEAYNEQFF.

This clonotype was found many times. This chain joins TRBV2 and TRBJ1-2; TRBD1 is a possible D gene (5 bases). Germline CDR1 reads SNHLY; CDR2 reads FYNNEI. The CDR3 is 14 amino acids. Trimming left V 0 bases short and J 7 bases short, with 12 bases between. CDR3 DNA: TGTGCCAGCAGTGAAGCACCGGGGCTCGGTGGCTACACCTTC. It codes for CASSEAPGLGGYTF.

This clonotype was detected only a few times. CDR3 DNA: TGTGCCAGCAATGGCTGGGGGGAGAAACCCTACGAGCAGTACTTC. Its translation is CASNGWGEKPYEQYF. This chain connects TRBV27 to TRBJ2-7, with D maybe TRBD2 (6 bases). Germline V gives CDR1 MNHEY, CDR2 SMNVEV (reference sequence). Deletions cut 7 bases from V and 2 bases from J, with 18 bases between. This CDR3 spans 15 amino acids.

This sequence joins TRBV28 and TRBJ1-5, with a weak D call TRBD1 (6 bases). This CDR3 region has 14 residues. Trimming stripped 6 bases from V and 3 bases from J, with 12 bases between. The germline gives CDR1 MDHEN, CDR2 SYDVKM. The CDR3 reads CASRRTGNNQPQHF. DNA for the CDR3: TGTGCCAGCAGGAGAACAGGGAACAATCAGCCCCAGCATTTT.

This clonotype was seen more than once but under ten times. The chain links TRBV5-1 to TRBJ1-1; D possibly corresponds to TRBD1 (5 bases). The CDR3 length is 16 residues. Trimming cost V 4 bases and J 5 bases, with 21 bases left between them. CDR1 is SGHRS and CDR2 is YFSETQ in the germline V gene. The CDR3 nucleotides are TGCGCCAGCAGCCCCCCGCCGGGGGTGGGGAGGACTGAAGCTTTCTTT. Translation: CASSPPPGVGRTEAFF.

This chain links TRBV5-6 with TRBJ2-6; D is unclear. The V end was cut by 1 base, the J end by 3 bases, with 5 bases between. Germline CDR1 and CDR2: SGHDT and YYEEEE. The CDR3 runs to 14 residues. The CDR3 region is CASSLPGGANVLTF. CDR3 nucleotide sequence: TGTGCCAGCAGCTTGCCGGGTGGGGCCAACGTCCTGACTTTC.

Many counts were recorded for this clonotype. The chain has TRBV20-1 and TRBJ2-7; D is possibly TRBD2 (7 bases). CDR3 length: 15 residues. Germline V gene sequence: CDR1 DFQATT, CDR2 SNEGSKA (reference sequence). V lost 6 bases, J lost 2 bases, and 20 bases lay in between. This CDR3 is CSAASGRGGAYEQYF. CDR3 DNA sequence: TGCAGTGCCGCAAGCGGGCGCGGGGGCGCCTACGAGCAGTACTTC.

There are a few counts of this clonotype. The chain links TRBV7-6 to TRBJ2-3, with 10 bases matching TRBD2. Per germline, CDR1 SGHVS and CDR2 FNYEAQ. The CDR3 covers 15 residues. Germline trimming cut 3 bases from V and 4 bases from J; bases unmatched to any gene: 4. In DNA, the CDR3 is TGTGCCAGCAGCTTCAGCGGGGGGGCCGCAGATACGCAGTATTTT. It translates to CASSFSGGAADTQYF.

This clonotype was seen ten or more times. CDR3 residues: CAVATWGGYEQYF. The CDR3 DNA reads as TGTGCCGTGGCAACCTGGGGGGGCTACGAGCAGTACTTC. This rearrangement joins TRBV6-1 to TRBJ2-7; 7 nucleotides match TRBD2. Trimming removed 11 bases from V and 3 bases from J; junction bases left unmatched: 10. In germline, CDR1 is MNHNS, CDR2 SASEGT. This CDR3 is built from 13 residues.